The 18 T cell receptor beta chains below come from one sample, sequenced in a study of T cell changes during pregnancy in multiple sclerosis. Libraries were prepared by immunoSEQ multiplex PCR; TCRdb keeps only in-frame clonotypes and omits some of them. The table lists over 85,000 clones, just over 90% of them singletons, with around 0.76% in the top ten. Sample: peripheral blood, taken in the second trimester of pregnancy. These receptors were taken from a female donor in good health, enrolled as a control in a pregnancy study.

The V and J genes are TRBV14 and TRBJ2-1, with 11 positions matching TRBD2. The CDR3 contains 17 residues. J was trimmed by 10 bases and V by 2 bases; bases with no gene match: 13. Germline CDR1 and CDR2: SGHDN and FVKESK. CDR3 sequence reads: CASSQLIATSGMVEQFF. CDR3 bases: TGTGCCAGCAGCCAACTTATCGCGACTAGCGGGATGGTGGAGCAGTTCTTC. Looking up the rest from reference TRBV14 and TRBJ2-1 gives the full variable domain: EAGVTQFPSHSVIEKGQTVTLRCDPISGHDNLYWYRRVMGKEIKFLLHFVKESKQDESGMPNNRFLAERTGGTYSTLKVQPAELEDSGVYFCASSQLIATSGMVEQFFGPGTRLTVL.

CDR3 sequence reads: CASSEAGRHYGYTF. In DNA, the CDR3 is TGTGCCAGCAGTGAAGCGGGCCGGCACTATGGCTACACCTTC. The chain joins TRBV6-1 to TRBJ1-2, with D unresolved. V was shortened by 0 bases and J by 3 bases, with 8 bases between the two germline ends. Germline V gene lookup returns CDR1 MNHNS and CDR2 SASEGT. CDR3 length equals 14 residues.

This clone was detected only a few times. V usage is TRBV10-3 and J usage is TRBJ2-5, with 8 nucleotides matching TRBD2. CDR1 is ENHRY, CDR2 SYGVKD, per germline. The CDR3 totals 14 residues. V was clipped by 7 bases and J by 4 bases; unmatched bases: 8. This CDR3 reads CAIKRDSGIETQYF. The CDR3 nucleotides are TGTGCCATCAAGCGGGATAGCGGGATAGAGACCCAGTACTTC.

Here the CDR3 reads CASSLTRTADGYTF. CDR3 DNA sequence: TGTGCCAGCAGCTTAACCCGGACAGCAGATGGCTACACCTTC. The gene calls are TRBV11-2 and TRBJ1-2, with D perhaps TRBD1 (6 bases). Per the germline V gene, CDR1 is SGHAT and CDR2 is FQNNGV. Trimming removed 2 bases from V and 6 bases from J, with 13 bases in between. There are 14 residues in the CDR3.

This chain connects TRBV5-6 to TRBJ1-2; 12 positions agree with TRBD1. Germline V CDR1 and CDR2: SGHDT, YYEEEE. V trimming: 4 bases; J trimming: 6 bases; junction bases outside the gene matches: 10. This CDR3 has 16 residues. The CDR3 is CASSPSGTGGRDGYTF. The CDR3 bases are TGTGCCAGCAGCCCGAGCGGGACAGGGGGCAGGGATGGCTACACCTTC.

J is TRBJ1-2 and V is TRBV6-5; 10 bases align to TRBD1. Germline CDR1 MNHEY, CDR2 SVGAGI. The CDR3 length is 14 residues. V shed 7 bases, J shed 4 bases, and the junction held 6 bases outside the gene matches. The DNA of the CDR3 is TGTGCCAGCAAGCTGGGACAGGGGATCTATGGCTACACCTTC. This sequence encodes CASKLGQGIYGYTF.

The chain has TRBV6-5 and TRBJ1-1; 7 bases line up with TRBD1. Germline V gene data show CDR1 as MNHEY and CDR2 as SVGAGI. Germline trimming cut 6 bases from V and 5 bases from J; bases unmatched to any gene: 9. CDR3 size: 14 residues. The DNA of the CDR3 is TGTGCCAGCAGCAAGACAGGGAAGGTGACTGAAGCTTTCTTT. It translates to CASSKTGKVTEAFF.

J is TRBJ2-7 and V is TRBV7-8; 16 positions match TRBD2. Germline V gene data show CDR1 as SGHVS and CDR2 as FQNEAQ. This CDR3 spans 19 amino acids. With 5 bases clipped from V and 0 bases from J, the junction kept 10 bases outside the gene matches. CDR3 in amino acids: CASSLTPGLAGGSSYEQYF. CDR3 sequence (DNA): TGTGCCAGCAGCCTGACCCCGGGACTAGCGGGGGGGTCCTCCTACGAGCAGTACTTC.

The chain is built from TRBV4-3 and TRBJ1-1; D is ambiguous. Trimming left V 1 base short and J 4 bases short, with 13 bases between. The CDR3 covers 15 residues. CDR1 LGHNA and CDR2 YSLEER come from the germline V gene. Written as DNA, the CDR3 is TGCGCCAGCAGCCAAGGGAGAGTCGTGGGCACTGAAGCTTTCTTT. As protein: CASSQGRVVGTEAFF.

This CDR3 is CASSPQRGNTGELFF. The CDR3 nucleotides are TGTGCCAGCAGCCCCCAGCGGGGTAACACCGGGGAGCTGTTTTTT. The chain has TRBV11-3 and TRBJ2-2; 7 bases are a match to TRBD2. Trimming removed 5 bases from V and 2 bases from J; junction bases left unmatched: 5. The CDR3 totals 15 residues. Germline V lookup: CDR1 SGHNT, CDR2 YENEEA.

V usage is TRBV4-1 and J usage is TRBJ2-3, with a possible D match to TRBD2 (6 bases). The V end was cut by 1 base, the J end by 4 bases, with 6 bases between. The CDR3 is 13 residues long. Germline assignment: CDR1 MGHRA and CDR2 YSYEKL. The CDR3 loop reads CASSQAGADTQYF. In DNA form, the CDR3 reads TGCGCCAGCAGCCAAGCGGGGGCAGATACGCAGTATTTT.

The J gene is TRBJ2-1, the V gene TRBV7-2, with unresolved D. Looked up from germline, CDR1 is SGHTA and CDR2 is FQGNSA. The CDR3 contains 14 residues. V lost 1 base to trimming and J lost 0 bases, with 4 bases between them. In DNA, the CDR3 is TGTGCCAGCAGCTTAGATAACTCCTACAATGAGCAGTTCTTC. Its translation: CASSLDNSYNEQFF.

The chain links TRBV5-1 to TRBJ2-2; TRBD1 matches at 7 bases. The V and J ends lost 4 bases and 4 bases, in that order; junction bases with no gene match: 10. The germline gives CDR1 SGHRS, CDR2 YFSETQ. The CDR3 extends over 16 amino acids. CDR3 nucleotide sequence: TGCGCCAGCAGCCTCCGACAGGGATCGAGCACCGGGGAGCTGTTTTTT. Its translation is CASSLRQGSSTGELFF.

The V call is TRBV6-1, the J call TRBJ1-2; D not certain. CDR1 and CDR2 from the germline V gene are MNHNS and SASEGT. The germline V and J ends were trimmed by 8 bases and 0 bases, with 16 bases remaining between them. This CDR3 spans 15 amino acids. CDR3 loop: CASLRSQLANYGYTF. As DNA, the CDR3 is TGTGCCAGCTTAAGGAGCCAGTTAGCTAACTATGGCTACACCTTC.

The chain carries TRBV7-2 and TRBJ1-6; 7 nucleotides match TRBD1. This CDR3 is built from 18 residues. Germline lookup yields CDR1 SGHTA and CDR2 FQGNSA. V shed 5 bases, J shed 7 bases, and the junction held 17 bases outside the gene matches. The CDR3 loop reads CASSPDPASTGRNSPLHF. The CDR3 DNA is TGTGCCAGCAGCCCCGATCCCGCCTCGACAGGGCGGAATTCACCCCTCCACTTT.

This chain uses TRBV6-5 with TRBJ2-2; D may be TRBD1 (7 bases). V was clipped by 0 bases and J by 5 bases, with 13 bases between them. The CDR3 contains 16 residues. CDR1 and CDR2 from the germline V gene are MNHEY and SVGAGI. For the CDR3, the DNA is TGTGCCAGCAGTTACTCCGACAGGGCGGGGACCGGGGAGCTGTTTTTT. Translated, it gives CASSYSDRAGTGELFF.

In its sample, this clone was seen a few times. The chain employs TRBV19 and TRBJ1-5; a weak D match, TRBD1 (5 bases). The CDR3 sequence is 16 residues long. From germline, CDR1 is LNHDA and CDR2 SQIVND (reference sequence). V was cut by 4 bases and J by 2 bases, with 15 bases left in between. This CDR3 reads CASSNWDSRGNQPQHF. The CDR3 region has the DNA TGTGCCAGTAGTAACTGGGACTCCCGCGGCAATCAGCCCCAGCATTTT.

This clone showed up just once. CDR3 in DNA: TGTGCCAGCAGACCGGACAGGGGGGTTGGCGGCTACACCTTC. Translation: CASRPDRGVGGYTF. This sequence joins TRBV6-4 and TRBJ1-2; TRBD1 aligns across 10 bases. V trimming: 6 bases; J trimming: 8 bases; junction bases outside the gene matches: 9. This CDR3 has 14 residues. In germline, CDR1 is MRHNA, CDR2 SNTAGT.